The next 20 T cell receptor beta chains were all read from a single sample in a study of T-cell memory formation after mild COVID-19. TCRdb processed the 5' RACE reads anew with MiXCR; each CDR3 protein has one entry. Among about 57,000 distinct CDR3 sequences, roughly an eighth were seen once, and the ten largest hold 24%. The sample comprised PBMCs or a T cell subset sorted from them (not recorded which). These receptors were taken from a man aged 18 to 30 who had mild COVID-19 (a few samples of this study predate the infection). Cell type and time point are not known.

This clonotype appeared many times. The rearrangement links TRBV20-1 to TRBJ2-7; 8 positions match TRBD1. V dropped 2 bases and J dropped 5; count of bases not matched to a gene: 8. The length of the CDR3 is 14 residues. Germline CDR1 reads DFQATT; CDR2 reads SNEGSKA (reference sequence). The CDR3 nucleotides are TGCAGTGCTAGAAAACCAGGGGGCTGGAACGAGCAGTACGTC. This encodes CSARKPGGWNEQYV.

This clonotype was detected many times. This chain links TRBV20-1 with TRBJ2-1, with D possibly TRBD2 on 6 matching bases. V lost 4 bases and J lost 2, with 15 bases in between. The CDR3 is 15 amino acids. Germline V gene sequence: CDR1 DFQATT, CDR2 SNEGSKA (reference sequence). The CDR3 region has the DNA TGCAGTGCTATGACTGCGGGGATCACCTACAATGAGCAGTTCTTC. Encoded protein: CSAMTAGITYNEQFF.

V gene TRBV5-1 combines with J gene TRBJ2-5; 7 positions match TRBD2. CDR3 size: 14 residues. Germline CDR1 reads SGHRS; CDR2 reads YFSETQ. Losses at the gene ends were 2 bases for V and 1 base for J; bases not matched to a gene: 2. This chain's CDR3 is CASSFASGQETQYF. The CDR3, as DNA: TGCGCCAGCAGCTTTGCTAGCGGCCAAGAGACCCAGTACTTC.

This clonotype was counted ten times or more. The genes are TRBV12-3 or TRBV12-4 and TRBJ2-3; no clear D gene. The CDR3 sequence is 13 residues long. V was pared by 3 bases and J by 2 bases, with 6 bases between. Here the CDR3 reads CASSFGFTDTQYF. CDR3 DNA: TGTGCCAGCAGTTTTGGCTTCACAGATACGCAGTATTTT.

At least ten counts were recorded for this clonotype. This chain joins TRBV6-5 and TRBJ2-7, with a tentative D call TRBD2 (5 bases). The ends were cut back, 0 bases at V and 0 bases at J, with 9 bases in the middle. This CDR3 region has 15 residues. CDR1 MNHEY and CDR2 SVGAGI come from the germline V gene. CDR3 protein: CASSYSLGASYEQYF. CDR3 nucleotides: TGTGCCAGCAGTTACTCGCTGGGAGCCTCCTACGAGCAGTACTTC.

This clonotype was seen a few times. The V gene is TRBV5-6, the J gene TRBJ2-7; 8 bases align to TRBD1. This CDR3 has 14 residues. Looked up from germline, CDR1 is SGHDT and CDR2 is YYEEEE. Trimming cost V 4 bases and J 2 bases; bases outside gene matches: 5. The CDR3 sequence is CASSRATGAYEQYF. CDR3 sequence (DNA): TGTGCCAGCAGCCGCGCGACAGGGGCCTACGAGCAGTACTTC.

This clonotype was picked up a small number of times. This chain uses TRBV19 with TRBJ1-2; D is ambiguous. Per the germline V gene, CDR1 is LNHDA and CDR2 is SQIVND (reference sequence). Trimming cost V 5 bases and J 4 bases, with 11 bases left between them. This CDR3 has 13 amino acids. The CDR3 loop is CASSFAAAYGYTF. The CDR3 DNA follows: TGTGCCAGTAGTTTCGCGGCAGCCTATGGCTACACCTTC.

This clonotype was counted only a few times. The J gene is TRBJ2-7, the V gene TRBV27, with a possible D match to TRBD2 (7 bases). Deletions cut 6 bases from V and 2 bases from J, with 20 bases between. The V gene's germline CDR1 is MNHEY and CDR2 SMNVEV (reference sequence). This CDR3 spans 16 amino acids. The CDR3 loop reads CASRGAVSAGAYEQYV. The CDR3 bases are TGTGCCAGCAGGGGGGCGGTTTCCGCGGGGGCCTACGAGCAGTACGTC.

Ten or more counts support this clonotype. Here the CDR3 reads CASSGRTSEGNEQFF. In nucleotides, the CDR3 is TGCGCCAGCAGCGGAAGGACTAGCGAGGGGAATGAGCAGTTCTTC. The gene calls are TRBV5-1 and TRBJ2-1; 9 nucleotides align to TRBD2. V was pared by 4 bases and J by 7 bases, with 9 bases of the junction left unmatched. Per the germline V gene, CDR1 is SGHRS and CDR2 is YFSETQ. There are 15 residues in the CDR3.

The chain uses TRBV6-6 and TRBJ2-3, with D possibly being TRBD1 or TRBD2 (5 bases each). Trimming cost V 5 bases and J 2 bases, with 11 bases left between them. From germline, CDR1 is MNHNY and CDR2 SVGAGI (reference sequence). The CDR3 has 14 residues. CDR3 DNA sequence: TGTGCCAGCAGTCGAGGGGCCGACACAGATACGCAGTATTTT. This codes for CASSRGADTDTQYF.

This clonotype was counted only a few times. The V and J genes are TRBV3-1 and TRBJ2-1; tentatively, D is TRBD2 (5 bases). The CDR3 covers 13 residues. Germline CDR1 reads LGHDT; CDR2 reads YNNKEL (reference sequence). V was trimmed by 2 bases and J by 10 bases, leaving 12 bases between them. The CDR3 loop is CASSQFLGVEQFF. The CDR3, as DNA: TGTGCCAGCAGCCAATTCCTGGGAGTCGAGCAGTTCTTC.

This clonotype was observed at least ten times. This sequence joins TRBV3-1 and TRBJ2-5; 8 bases agree with TRBD2. CDR1 LGHDT and CDR2 YNNKEL come from the germline V gene (reference sequence). The length of the CDR3 is 16 residues. After removal of 4 bases from V and 5 bases from J, the junction contained 12 bases not matched to a gene. The CDR3 reads CASSLFGRGAGETQYF. CDR3 in DNA: TGTGCCAGCAGCCTGTTTGGGCGGGGGGCCGGGGAGACCCAGTACTTC.

This chain links TRBV11-2 with TRBJ2-1; 13 bases map to TRBD2. Germline-derived CDR1 and CDR2 are SGHAT and FQNNGV. V was clipped by 8 bases and J by 4 bases; unmatched bases: 5. The CDR3 runs 15 residues. The CDR3 here is CASGSGLAGYNEQFF. CDR3 coding DNA: TGTGCCAGCGGGTCGGGACTAGCGGGGTACAATGAGCAGTTCTTC.

This clonotype was seen a few times. V usage is TRBV4-3 and J usage is TRBJ1-3; D is unclear. V lost 0 bases to trimming and J lost 0 bases, with 9 bases between them. The CDR3 has 16 amino acids. CDR1 and CDR2 from the germline V gene are LGHNA and YSLEER. CDR3 sequence (DNA): TGCGCCAGCAGCCAAGACAGGACGGTCTCTGGAAACACCATATATTTT. Its protein product is CASSQDRTVSGNTIYF.

The V call is TRBV12-3 or TRBV12-4, the J call TRBJ2-5; TRBD1 matches at 9 bases. The CDR3 is made up of 15 amino acids. Trimming removed 2 bases from V and 8 bases from J; junction bases left unmatched: 9. The CDR3 loop reads CASSLHGQGIATQYF. The CDR3 DNA reads as TGTGCCAGCAGTTTACACGGACAGGGGATAGCTACCCAGTACTTC.

This clonotype has at least ten counts. This chain joins TRBV12-3 or TRBV12-4 and TRBJ2-2; D is undetermined. Trimming took off 8 bases at V and 1 base at J, with 11 bases between the two ends. The CDR3 length is 14 residues. This chain's CDR3 is CASSTHRNTGELFF. The CDR3 DNA reads as TGTGCCAGCTCTACGCACAGGAACACCGGGGAGCTGTTTTTT.

This chain joins TRBV5-4 and TRBJ2-2; tentatively, D is TRBD1 or TRBD2 (6 bases each). Trimming left V 5 bases short and J 5 bases short, with 19 bases between. The CDR3 is made up of 16 amino acids. Germline CDR1 SGHNT, CDR2 YYREEE (reference sequence). The CDR3 loop reads CASSRNLGGRTGELFF. The CDR3 DNA follows: TGTGCCAGCAGTCGTAATCTGGGGGGCAGGACCGGGGAGCTGTTTTTT.

This clonotype was detected only a few times. The chain carries TRBV2 and TRBJ2-7; D gene uncertain. CDR1 and CDR2 from the germline V gene are SNHLY and FYNNEI. The CDR3 length is 12 residues. Trimming cost V 6 bases and J 2 bases, with 8 bases left between them. Here the CDR3 DNA reads TGTGCCAGCAGGGCGGAAACCTACGAGCAGTACTTC. This gives the protein CASRAETYEQYF.

The chain joins TRBV6-5 to TRBJ1-3; no clear D. This CDR3 contains 11 residues. Germline CDR1 MNHEY, CDR2 SVGAGI. V was clipped by 8 bases and J by 9 bases, with 11 bases between them. DNA for the CDR3: TGTGCCAGCTTCAGCGGACGCACCATATATTTT. Its protein product is CASFSGRTIYF.

The rearrangement uses TRBV20-1 and TRBJ2-6; D unclear. V was cut by 1 base and J by 2 bases, with 9 bases left in between. Germline CDR1 DFQATT, CDR2 SNEGSKA (reference sequence). The CDR3 length is 15 residues. CDR3 loop: CSARVSGAGANVLTF. The CDR3 DNA is TGCAGTGCTAGAGTATCTGGGGCTGGGGCCAACGTCCTGACTTTC.